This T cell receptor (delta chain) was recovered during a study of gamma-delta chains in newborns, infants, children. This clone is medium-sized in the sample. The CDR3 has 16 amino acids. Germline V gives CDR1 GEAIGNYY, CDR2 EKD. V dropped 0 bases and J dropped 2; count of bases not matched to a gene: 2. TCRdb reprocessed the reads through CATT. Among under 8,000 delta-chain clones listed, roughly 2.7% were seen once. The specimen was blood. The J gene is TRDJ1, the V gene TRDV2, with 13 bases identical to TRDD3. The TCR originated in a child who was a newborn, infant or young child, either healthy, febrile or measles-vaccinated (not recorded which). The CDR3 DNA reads TGTGCCTGTGACACCTTACTGGGGGATACGACCGATAAACTCATCTTT. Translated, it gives CACDTLLGDTTDKLIF.